The entry below gives a single T cell receptor beta chain sequence along with its context. The target of this receptor is not known. No clone much larger than this one lies a single base away; base qualities are absent. This sample is drawn from a study of glioma-infiltrating T cells after dendritic cell vaccination (TCRdb year 2016). Background for the entire study: A cohort of approximately 15 glioblastoma patients from Phase I and II dendritic cell vaccination trials was included, of whom 9 were newly diagnosed and 6 had recurrent disease. Each patient was given three intradermal dendritic cell vaccine injections, spaced two weeks apart, in the arm below the axilla. Survival after dendritic cell vaccination was correlated with TCR sequencing metrics such as TIL content and the overlap between tumor and blood repertoires. To make the vaccine, monocyte-derived dendritic cells were cultured for six to eight days with IL-4 and GM-CSF and then pulsed overnight with autologous tumor lysate. In glioblastoma patients vaccinated with dendritic cells, deep sequencing of TCR beta CDR3 regions served to measure the amount of tumor-infiltrating lymphocytes and to compare repertoires between tumor and blood. Patients received autologous tumor lysate-pulsed dendritic cell vaccination between about 2003 and 2013.

In light of the paper, this sample's time point label describes: after dendritic cell vaccination, including at tumor progression/relapse. Patients were selected for having adequate residual fresh-frozen tumor tissue and more than two years of available survival data. None of the glioblastoma patients carried an isocitrate dehydrogenase mutation, although molecular status otherwise varied. PBMC collection took place before vaccination, two weeks after the third vaccination, and at tumor progression if progression occurred. The Qiagen DNeasy Blood extraction Kit was used to extract genomic DNA. CDR1 and CDR2 were assigned from the germline V gene as MGHRA and YSYEKL. Trimming takes 0 bases off V and 0 bases off J; junction bases not matched to a gene: 2. Its CDR3 holds 16 amino acids, cysteine through phenylalanine. Only the CDR3 DNA is retained, 48 bases long and in frame from the first base. On the study overall, not on this receptor specifically: Longer time to progression and overall survival after dendritic cell vaccination were predicted by higher estimated pretreatment TIL content. The three-group TCR overlap response model was characterized as speculative, and prospective validation of the model was stated to be required. No direct relationship between TCR clonality and survival was found, suggesting that a diverse polyclonal response may matter. The cohort was small and heterogeneous, with few patients having full blood and tumor sets and even fewer initial-recurrent tumor pairs.

The immunoSEQ assay amplified TCRB CDR3 regions from roughly 2 micrograms of genomic DNA, or from all available DNA when less than that amount was available. The multiplex PCR relied on 60 forward primers for TCR V beta segments and 13 reverse primers for J beta segments. To estimate the number of reads per starting template, synthetic control templates were added to each sample at limiting dilution. Sequencing produced 87 bp reads on the Illumina HiSeq System. On the authors' methods: PCR and sequencing errors were removed by a nearest neighbor algorithm that merged closely related sequences. TCR overlap was defined as the percentage of unique tumor TCR beta sequences that were also found in the peripheral blood of the same patient. This is the immuneACCESS table as TCRdb keeps it, with only in-frame sequences that have V and J called. A part of the clones is gone; compared with another copy, unresolved V genes explain less than half, and the rest is unexplained. The V and J calls and clone size come from that table; D and trimming were worked out from the DNA. The sample table lists approximately 110,000 clones, 85% to 90% of them with a count of one. Around 2.6% of the sample goes to the ten largest clones.

The sample in question was blood, obtained after dendritic cell vaccination. The rearranged chain carries TRBV4-1 and TRBJ2-5; TRBD2 agrees with 9 junctional bases. This TCR was sampled from a human donor with glioblastoma. Here is the DNA: TGCGCCAGCAGCCAAGACCTAGCGGGGAACCAAGAGACCCAGTACTTC. Its translation is CASSQDLAGNQETQYF.